Listed below are T cell receptor beta chains from one sample, sequenced in a study of blood T cell repertoires in COVID-19. TCRdb's table, derived via immunoSEQ multiplex PCR, lists solely in-frame clones and lacks some. In the table there are more than 55,000 clones, approximately 88% of which are singletons. The sample comprised peripheral blood. These receptors were collected from a woman in her 70s with acute or convalescent COVID-19. CDR3s include the opening cysteine and the closing phenylalanine or tryptophan. The D gene is left open where the match is weak. Rows give clone size only sometimes, using once, few, many, or a class for an expanded clone.

>NA|TRBV2|TRBJ2-1|NA
CASSRSRGVQYEQFF
TGTGCCAGCAGTAGGTCAAGGGGCGTACAATATGAGCAGTTCTTC
>NA|TRBV27|TRBJ2-5|NA
CASSPRGGRAQETQYF
TGTGCCAGCAGTCCAAGGGGGGGAAGGGCGCAAGAGACCCAGTACTTC
>TRBD2|TRBV5-1|TRBJ2-1|NA
CASSLGTSGNNEQFF
TGCGCCAGCAGCTTGGGGACTAGCGGGAACAATGAGCAGTTCTTC
>NA|TRBV6-6|TRBJ1-1|once
CASTPGRAATEAFF
TGTGCCAGCACCCCCGGCAGGGCGGCGACTGAAGCTTTCTTT
>NA|TRBV29-1|TRBJ1-1|NA
CSVPGAGTRGSEAFF
TGCAGCGTACCTGGGGCCGGGACTAGGGGCTCTGAAGCTTTCTTT
>TRBD2|TRBV7-8|TRBJ2-1|NA
CASRSRTRGREQFF
TGTGCCAGCAGAAGCCGGACTAGGGGTCGGGAGCAGTTCTTC
>NA|TRBV2|TRBJ1-6|NA
CASSENRAIGGSPLHF
TGTGCCAGCAGTGAAAACAGGGCGATTGGGGGTTCACCCCTCCACTTT
>NA|TRBV7-2|TRBJ1-6|NA
CASSPYWTGDSPLHF
TGTGCCAGCAGCCCATACTGGACGGGAGATTCACCCCTCCACTTT
>TRBD2|TRBV2|TRBJ2-1|NA
CASSEISPSSGSPEQFF
TGTGCCAGCAGTGAAATCTCTCCGTCCAGCGGGAGTCCTGAGCAGTTCTTC
>NA|TRBV11-3|TRBJ2-5|NA
CASSLRAGGTETQYF
TGTGCCAGCAGCTTGAGGGCAGGGGGGACGGAGACCCAGTACTTC
>NA|TRBV6-5|TRBJ2-5|NA
CASSYWRNNWETQYF
TGTGCCAGCAGTTACTGGCGGAATAATTGGGAGACCCAGTACTTC
>TRBD1|TRBV6-6|TRBJ1-6|NA
CASNLRGSSYNSPLHF
TGTGCCAGCAATCTCAGGGGGAGCTCCTATAATTCACCCCTCCACTTT
>TRBD1|TRBV3-1/TRBV3-2|TRBJ1-2|NA
CASSQGGRRGQLNYGYTF
TGTGCCAGCAGCCAAGGGGGGAGAAGGGGACAGCTTAACTATGGCTACACCTTC
>TRBD1|TRBV11-3|TRBJ2-1|NA
CASSPRDREFEQFF
TGTGCCAGCAGCCCCCGGGACAGGGAGTTTGAGCAGTTCTTC
>NA|TRBV10-3|TRBJ1-5|NA
CAISDRGPNQPQHF
TGTGCCATCAGTGACAGGGGACCCAATCAGCCCCAGCATTTT
>NA|TRBV30|TRBJ2-7|NA
CAWTSQTGNYEQYF
TGTGCCTGGACTAGTCAAACCGGGAACTACGAGCAGTACTTC
>NA|TRBV5-1|TRBJ1-5|NA
CASSLGGLFYQPQHF
TGCGCCAGCAGCCTTGGAGGGCTTTTTTATCAGCCCCAGCATTTT
>NA|TRBV28|TRBJ1-2|NA
CASSLIGVEGYTF
TGTGCCAGCAGTTTAATAGGGGTGGAGGGCTACACCTTC
>NA|TRBV29-1|TRBJ2-1|NA
CSVEKGASGNEQFF
TGCAGCGTTGAGAAGGGGGCTAGCGGGAATGAGCAGTTCTTC
>TRBD1|TRBV7-9|TRBJ1-1|NA
CASSLIGTGEAFF
TGTGCCAGCAGCTTAATAGGGACAGGGGAAGCTTTCTTT
>NA|TRBV2|TRBJ1-5|NA
CASSETQANQPQHF
TGTGCCAGCAGTGAAACACAGGCTAATCAGCCCCAGCATTTT
>NA|TRBV7-3|TRBJ2-2|NA
CASSTTGELFF
TGTGCCAGCAGCACAACCGGGGAGCTGTTTTTT
>TRBD1|TRBV6-5|TRBJ1-5|NA
CASSYSATGYQPQHF
TGTGCCAGCAGTTACTCGGCGACAGGGTATCAGCCCCAGCATTTT
>NA|TRBV30|TRBJ1-1|NA
CAWQLPGSANTEAFF
TGTGCCTGGCAACTTCCAGGCTCCGCCAACACTGAAGCTTTCTTT
>NA|TRBV11-2|TRBJ1-1|NA
CASSLDRGGDEAFF
TGTGCCAGCAGCTTAGATAGAGGGGGGGATGAAGCTTTCTTT
>NA|TRBV7-2|TRBJ1-3|NA
CASSLGAILSGNTIYF
TGTGCCAGCAGCTTAGGGGCAATACTCTCTGGAAACACCATATATTTT
>TRBD2|TRBV5-6|TRBJ2-3|once
CASSLPGLALGTDTQYF
TGTGCCAGCAGTTTACCGGGACTAGCATTGGGCACAGATACGCAGTATTTT
>NA|TRBV29-1|TRBJ1-2|NA
CSGGQFNYGYTF
TGCAGCGGCGGACAGTTTAACTATGGCTACACCTTC
>NA|TRBV11-2|TRBJ1-4|NA
CASSLAGQGSYEKLFF
TGTGCCAGCAGCTTAGCGGGGCAGGGGTCTTATGAAAAACTGTTTTTT
>TRBD1|TRBV28|TRBJ1-2|NA
CASSLRQGWGYTF
TGTGCCAGCAGTTTAAGACAGGGGTGGGGCTACACCTTC
>TRBD1|TRBV28|TRBJ1-4|few
CASGVTGTGNEKLFF
TGTGCCAGCGGTGTCACCGGGACAGGGAATGAAAAACTGTTTTTT
>NA|TRBV6-6|TRBJ1-2|NA
CASSYAGEGGYTF
TGTGCCAGCAGTTACGCCGGGGAGGGCGGCTACACCTTC
>NA|TRBV5-6|TRBJ1-6|NA
CASSVSGTRDSPLHF
TGTGCCAGCAGCGTATCCGGGACACGGGATTCACCCCTCCACTTT
>NA|TRBV9|TRBJ2-7|NA
CASSPRHSSYEQYF
TGTGCCAGCAGCCCCCGGCACAGCTCCTACGAGCAGTACTTC
>TRBD2|TRBV18|TRBJ2-5|NA
CASSPGLAGEETQYF
TGTGCCAGCTCCCCGGGACTAGCGGGGGAAGAGACCCAGTACTTC
>TRBD2|TRBV10-3|TRBJ2-1|NA
CAISRSGQDYNEQFF
TGTGCCATCAGCCGTAGCGGGCAAGACTACAATGAGCAGTTCTTC